Listed below are T cell receptor beta chains from one sample, sequenced in a study of regulatory T cells in long-lasting Graves disease. Each CDR3 protein is one row after TCRdb ran MiXCR on the multiplex PCR reads. The repertoire holds 350,000 to 550,000 distinct CDR3 sequences, with roughly 15% as singletons. A further study also used this sample, focusing on T cells in Graves' hyperthyroidism and ophthalmopathy.

Sequenced here: peripheral blood mononuclear cells (PBMCs), sampled at new diagnosis, from a patient treated with antithyroid drugs. The receptors come from a woman in her late teens or twenties with Graves disease. Each CDR3 is given with its conserved first and last residue. The D gene is left open where the match is weak. Not all rows give a size; the values are once, few, many and, for expanded clones, a class.

d_gene: .; v_gene: TRBV7-3; abundance: .; j_gene: TRBJ2-5; CDR3aa: CASSVKEETQYF; CDR3nt: TGTGCCAGCAGCGTGAAAGAGGAGACCCAGTACTTC
d_gene: TRBD1; v_gene: TRBV20-1; abundance: .; j_gene: TRBJ1-5; CDR3aa: CSASFPSGQKSRGGVNQPQHF; CDR3nt: TGCAGTGCTAGTTTCCCATCGGGACAGAAGTCAAGGGGTGGGGTCAATCAGCCCCAGCATTTT
d_gene: .; v_gene: TRBV12-3/TRBV12-4; abundance: many; j_gene: TRBJ2-7; CDR3aa: CASSQGSHEQYF; CDR3nt: TGTGCCAGCAGTCAGGGGAGCCACGAGCAGTACTTC
d_gene: .; v_gene: TRBV6-5; abundance: few; j_gene: TRBJ1-1; CDR3aa: CASSWLTEAFF; CDR3nt: TGTGCCAGCAGTTGGTTGACTGAAGCTTTCTTT
d_gene: .; v_gene: TRBV7-2; abundance: .; j_gene: TRBJ1-5; CDR3aa: CASSLEEADLGNQPQHF; CDR3nt: TGTGCCAGCAGCCTAGAGGAAGCCGACCTCGGCAATCAGCCCCAGCATTTT
d_gene: .; v_gene: TRBV28; abundance: few; j_gene: TRBJ1-6; CDR3aa: CASSSTLDRDIPSYNSPLHF; CDR3nt: TGTGCCAGCAGTTCGACTCTCGACAGAGACATTCCCTCCTATAATTCACCCCTCCACTTT
d_gene: .; v_gene: TRBV6-1; abundance: many; j_gene: TRBJ2-1; CDR3aa: CASSQWSSYNEQFF; CDR3nt: TGTGCCAGCAGCCAATGGAGCTCCTACAATGAGCAGTTCTTC
d_gene: TRBD2; v_gene: TRBV6-1; abundance: few; j_gene: TRBJ2-3; CDR3aa: CASATGRAGGNTQYF; CDR3nt: TGTGCCAGCGCCACTGGGAGGGCCGGGGGTAATACGCAGTATTTT
d_gene: .; v_gene: TRBV19; abundance: few; j_gene: TRBJ2-1; CDR3aa: CASTRQRGMSYNEQFF; CDR3nt: TGTGCCAGTACCAGGCAACGGGGTATGTCCTACAATGAGCAGTTCTTC
d_gene: .; v_gene: TRBV5-1; abundance: .; j_gene: TRBJ1-1; CDR3aa: CASSLDSMANTEAFF; CDR3nt: TGCGCCAGCAGCTTAGATAGTATGGCGAACACTGAAGCTTTCTTT
d_gene: .; v_gene: TRBV29-1; abundance: many; j_gene: TRBJ2-5; CDR3aa: CSVVRRETQYF; CDR3nt: TGCAGCGTTGTCAGGCGAGAGACCCAGTACTTC
d_gene: .; v_gene: TRBV18; abundance: .; j_gene: TRBJ1-2; CDR3aa: CASSQAGDYGYTF; CDR3nt: TGTGCCAGCTCACAAGCAGGGGACTATGGCTACACCTTC
d_gene: .; v_gene: TRBV18; abundance: many; j_gene: TRBJ2-5; CDR3aa: CASSQGRGETQYF; CDR3nt: TGTGCCAGCTCACAGGGAAGAGGGGAGACCCAGTACTTC
d_gene: TRBD2; v_gene: TRBV20-1; abundance: many; j_gene: TRBJ2-1; CDR3aa: CSATLAGTSERGYNEQFF; CDR3nt: TGCAGTGCTACGCTTGCCGGGACTAGCGAACGAGGGTACAATGAGCAGTTCTTC
d_gene: .; v_gene: TRBV7-9; abundance: many; j_gene: TRBJ2-7; CDR3aa: CASSLEAGQKGYEQYF; CDR3nt: TGTGCCAGCAGCTTAGAGGCGGGTCAAAAGGGTTACGAGCAGTACTTC
d_gene: .; v_gene: TRBV4-3; abundance: .; j_gene: TRBJ2-1; CDR3aa: CASSQEATHYNEQLF; CDR3nt: TGCGCCAGCAGCCAAGAAGCGACACATTACAATGAGCAGCTCTTC
d_gene: TRBD2; v_gene: TRBV6-1; abundance: many; j_gene: TRBJ2-7; CDR3aa: CASSLASGTRYEQYF; CDR3nt: TGTGCCAGCAGCTTAGCATCCGGGACTAGATACGAGCAGTACTTC
d_gene: .; v_gene: TRBV5-1; abundance: .; j_gene: TRBJ2-3; CDR3aa: CASSLVRGGADTQYF; CDR3nt: TGCGCCAGCAGCTTAGTCAGGGGTGGCGCAGATACGCAGTATTTT
d_gene: TRBD1; v_gene: TRBV6-4; abundance: .; j_gene: TRBJ2-7; CDR3aa: CASSDGTGGGEQYF; CDR3nt: TGTGCCAGCAGTGACGGGACAGGGGGTGGAGAGCAGTACTTC
d_gene: .; v_gene: TRBV9; abundance: .; j_gene: TRBJ1-4; CDR3aa: CASSVEGGTNEKLFF; CDR3nt: TGTGCCAGCAGCGTAGAGGGGGGAACTAATGAAAAACTGTTTTTT
d_gene: .; v_gene: TRBV5-1; abundance: few; j_gene: TRBJ2-5; CDR3aa: CASSRGQGKETQYF; CDR3nt: TGCGCCAGCAGCCGGGGCCAGGGGAAAGAGACCCAGTACTTC
d_gene: TRBD1; v_gene: TRBV11-2; abundance: few; j_gene: TRBJ2-6; CDR3aa: CASSHIRGGTGVGGANVLTF; CDR3nt: TGTGCCAGCAGCCACATTAGGGGCGGGACAGGGGTTGGTGGGGCCAACGTCCTGACTTTC
d_gene: .; v_gene: TRBV5-1; abundance: many; j_gene: TRBJ2-1; CDR3aa: CASSRSQSANEQFF; CDR3nt: TGCGCCAGCAGCCGTAGCCAGTCGGCCAATGAGCAGTTCTTC
d_gene: TRBD1; v_gene: TRBV5-5; abundance: .; j_gene: TRBJ1-2; CDR3aa: CASSYTTGGAGYTF; CDR3nt: TGTGCCAGCAGCTATACGACAGGGGGCGCGGGCTACACCTTC
d_gene: TRBD1; v_gene: TRBV6-1; abundance: many; j_gene: TRBJ1-1; CDR3aa: CASSNPGGGNTEAFF; CDR3nt: TGTGCCAGCAGTAACCCAGGGGGTGGAAACACTGAAGCTTTCTTT
d_gene: TRBD1; v_gene: TRBV30; abundance: many; j_gene: TRBJ1-4; CDR3aa: CAWSPPMYGTGGEKLFF; CDR3nt: TGTGCCTGGAGTCCCCCCATGTACGGGACAGGGGGTGAAAAACTGTTTTTT
d_gene: .; v_gene: TRBV28; abundance: few; j_gene: TRBJ2-5; CDR3aa: CASRPDRLQETQYF; CDR3nt: TGTGCCAGCAGACCCGACAGGCTCCAAGAGACCCAGTACTTC
d_gene: .; v_gene: TRBV6-1; abundance: few; j_gene: TRBJ2-1; CDR3aa: CASSEALNSRSYNEQFF; CDR3nt: TGTGCCAGCAGTGAAGCGCTTAACTCACGCTCCTACAATGAGCAGTTCTTC
d_gene: TRBD1; v_gene: TRBV6-5; abundance: many; j_gene: TRBJ2-7; CDR3aa: CASSYGQGRASSYEQYF; CDR3nt: TGTGCCAGCAGTTACGGACAGGGCAGGGCGAGCTCCTACGAGCAGTACTTC
d_gene: .; v_gene: TRBV7-2; abundance: few; j_gene: TRBJ1-1; CDR3aa: CASSSVSGTEAFF; CDR3nt: TGTGCCAGCAGCTCGGTTTCGGGGACTGAAGCTTTCTTT
d_gene: .; v_gene: TRBV7-9; abundance: few; j_gene: TRBJ2-1; CDR3aa: CASSLTATSYNEQFF; CDR3nt: TGTGCCAGCAGCTTAACCGCGACCTCCTACAATGAGCAGTTCTTC
d_gene: .; v_gene: TRBV29-1; abundance: .; j_gene: TRBJ2-2; CDR3aa: CSVLSGAAGELFF; CDR3nt: TGCAGCGTTTTGTCGGGGGCGGCCGGGGAGCTGTTTTTT
d_gene: .; v_gene: TRBV20-1; abundance: many; j_gene: TRBJ2-5; CDR3aa: CSALDEMGLETQYF; CDR3nt: TGCAGTGCTCTCGACGAAATGGGACTGGAGACCCAGTACTTC
d_gene: .; v_gene: TRBV6-2/TRBV6-3; abundance: many; j_gene: TRBJ2-5; CDR3aa: CASSYGFQETQYF; CDR3nt: TGTGCCAGCAGTTATGGCTTCCAAGAGACCCAGTACTTC
d_gene: .; v_gene: TRBV24-1; abundance: many; j_gene: TRBJ2-2; CDR3aa: CATSGAGEFLDTGELFF; CDR3nt: TGTGCCACCAGTGGTGCAGGGGAATTCCTGGACACCGGGGAGCTGTTTTTT
d_gene: .; v_gene: TRBV2; abundance: many; j_gene: TRBJ2-1; CDR3aa: CASKAVSSYNEQFF; CDR3nt: TGTGCCAGCAAAGCAGTGAGCTCCTACAATGAGCAGTTCTTC
d_gene: .; v_gene: TRBV28; abundance: many; j_gene: TRBJ2-5; CDR3aa: CASSRTMEVMYQETQYF; CDR3nt: TGTGCCAGCAGCCGTACGATGGAAGTCATGTACCAAGAGACCCAGTACTTC
d_gene: TRBD2; v_gene: TRBV12-3/TRBV12-4; abundance: many; j_gene: TRBJ2-7; CDR3aa: CASSLRRSGLAKSSYEQYF; CDR3nt: TGTGCCAGCAGTTTGAGGAGGTCGGGACTAGCCAAAAGCTCCTACGAGCAGTACTTC
d_gene: .; v_gene: TRBV27; abundance: .; j_gene: TRBJ2-2; CDR3aa: CASSLLGSASTGELFF; CDR3nt: TGTGCCAGCAGTTTACTTGGGAGCGCGAGCACCGGGGAGCTGTTTTTT
d_gene: .; v_gene: TRBV6-1; abundance: many; j_gene: TRBJ2-7; CDR3aa: CASSEALDATAQYF; CDR3nt: TGTGCCAGCAGTGAAGCCCTGGACGCGACGGCGCAGTACTTC
d_gene: .; v_gene: TRBV28; abundance: many; j_gene: TRBJ2-5; CDR3aa: CASSKNRGGGETQYF; CDR3nt: TGTGCCAGCAGTAAAAACAGGGGCGGGGGGGAGACCCAGTACTTC
d_gene: .; v_gene: TRBV15; abundance: many; j_gene: TRBJ2-7; CDR3aa: CATSRKLDPVNYEQYF; CDR3nt: TGTGCCACCAGCAGAAAACTAGACCCCGTAAACTACGAGCAGTACTTC
d_gene: .; v_gene: TRBV10-1; abundance: few; j_gene: TRBJ2-3; CDR3aa: CASSSETDTQYF; CDR3nt: TGCGCCAGCAGTTCGGAGACAGATACGCAGTATTTT
d_gene: TRBD1; v_gene: TRBV28; abundance: many; j_gene: TRBJ1-1; CDR3aa: CASSTYRGFNTEAFF; CDR3nt: TGTGCCAGCAGTACCTACAGGGGATTTAACACTGAAGCTTTCTTT
d_gene: .; v_gene: TRBV6-9; abundance: .; j_gene: TRBJ2-1; CDR3aa: CASSYSPTTGTEQFF; CDR3nt: TGTGCCAGCAGTTACTCCCCTACTACAGGGACTGAGCAGTTCTTC
d_gene: TRBD1; v_gene: TRBV2; abundance: many; j_gene: TRBJ2-7; CDR3aa: CASKLSGGPAYEQYF; CDR3nt: TGTGCCAGCAAATTGTCAGGGGGCCCAGCCTACGAGCAGTACTTC
d_gene: .; v_gene: TRBV7-3; abundance: .; j_gene: TRBJ2-1; CDR3aa: CASSLGLGGYSEQFF; CDR3nt: TGTGCCAGCAGCTTAGGTCTAGGCGGATATAGTGAGCAGTTCTTC
d_gene: TRBD2; v_gene: TRBV4-1; abundance: many; j_gene: TRBJ2-7; CDR3aa: CASSRGLAGGRAYEQYF; CDR3nt: TGCGCCAGCAGCCGTGGACTAGCGGGAGGGAGAGCCTACGAGCAGTACTTC
d_gene: .; v_gene: TRBV9; abundance: .; j_gene: TRBJ2-2; CDR3aa: CASSVGQTGELFF; CDR3nt: TGTGCCAGCAGCGTAGGGCAGACCGGGGAGCTGTTTTTT
d_gene: .; v_gene: TRBV28; abundance: .; j_gene: TRBJ2-6; CDR3aa: CASSLYGANVLTF; CDR3nt: TGTGCCAGCAGTTTGTACGGGGCCAACGTCCTGACTTTC
d_gene: .; v_gene: TRBV18; abundance: many; j_gene: TRBJ2-2; CDR3aa: CASSPPGSAVTGELFF; CDR3nt: TGTGCCAGCTCACCACCGGGCTCCGCGGTCACCGGGGAGCTGTTTTTT
d_gene: TRBD1; v_gene: TRBV6-9; abundance: .; j_gene: TRBJ1-2; CDR3aa: CASSYRDRVNYGYTF; CDR3nt: TGTGCCAGCAGTTATAGGGACAGAGTCAACTATGGCTACACCTTC
d_gene: .; v_gene: TRBV25-1; abundance: .; j_gene: TRBJ2-3; CDR3aa: CASSAQPQYADTQYF; CDR3nt: TGTGCCAGCAGTGCGCAACCCCAGTACGCAGATACGCAGTATTTT
d_gene: .; v_gene: TRBV27; abundance: many; j_gene: TRBJ2-7; CDR3aa: CASKEKYDQRLYEQYF; CDR3nt: TGTGCCAGCAAAGAAAAATATGATCAGAGACTCTACGAGCAGTACTTC
d_gene: TRBD2; v_gene: TRBV6-9; abundance: .; j_gene: TRBJ2-5; CDR3aa: CASSYTGLAGEETQYF; CDR3nt: TGTGCCAGCAGTTACACTGGACTAGCGGGAGAAGAGACCCAGTACTTC
d_gene: .; v_gene: TRBV7-2; abundance: .; j_gene: TRBJ2-1; CDR3aa: CASSLVSAINNEQFF; CDR3nt: TGTGCCAGCAGCTTAGTATCGGCCATAAACAATGAGCAGTTCTTC
d_gene: TRBD2; v_gene: TRBV10-3; abundance: many; j_gene: TRBJ2-7; CDR3aa: CAITGTSFAEQYF; CDR3nt: TGTGCCATCACCGGGACTAGCTTCGCAGAGCAGTACTTC